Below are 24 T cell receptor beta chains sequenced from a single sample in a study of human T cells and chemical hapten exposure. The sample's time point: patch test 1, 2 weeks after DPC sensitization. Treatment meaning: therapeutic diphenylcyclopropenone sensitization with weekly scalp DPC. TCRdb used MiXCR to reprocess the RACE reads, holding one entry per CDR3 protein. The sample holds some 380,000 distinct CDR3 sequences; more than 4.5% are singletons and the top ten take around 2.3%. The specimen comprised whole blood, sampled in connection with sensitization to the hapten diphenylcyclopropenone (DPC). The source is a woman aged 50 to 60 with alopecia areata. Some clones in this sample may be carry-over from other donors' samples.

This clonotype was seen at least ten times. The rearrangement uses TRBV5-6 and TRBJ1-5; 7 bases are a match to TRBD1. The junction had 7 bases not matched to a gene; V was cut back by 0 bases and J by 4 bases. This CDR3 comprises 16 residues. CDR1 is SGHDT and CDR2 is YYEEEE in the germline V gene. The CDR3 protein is CASSLAATGVNQPQHF. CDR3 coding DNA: TGTGCCAGCAGCTTGGCCGCTACAGGGGTGAATCAGCCCCAGCATTTT.

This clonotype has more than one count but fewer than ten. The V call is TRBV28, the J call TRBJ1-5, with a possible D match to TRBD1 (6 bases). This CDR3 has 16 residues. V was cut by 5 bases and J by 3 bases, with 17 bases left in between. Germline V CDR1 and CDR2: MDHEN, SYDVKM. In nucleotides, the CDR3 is TGTGCCAGCAGTCCAGAACCGGGACACCACAATCAGCCCCAGCATTTT. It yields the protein CASSPEPGHHNQPQHF.

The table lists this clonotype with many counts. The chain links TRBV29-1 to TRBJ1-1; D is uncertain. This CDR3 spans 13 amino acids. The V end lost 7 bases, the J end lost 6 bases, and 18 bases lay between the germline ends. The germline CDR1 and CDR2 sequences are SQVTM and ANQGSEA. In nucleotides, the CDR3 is TGCAGCGGGATTCTTCGCCCCTTGGCTGAAGCTTTCTTT. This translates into CSGILRPLAEAFF.

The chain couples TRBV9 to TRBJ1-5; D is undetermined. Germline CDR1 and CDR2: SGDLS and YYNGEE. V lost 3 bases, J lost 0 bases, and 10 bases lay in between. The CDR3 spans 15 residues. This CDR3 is CASSALPHSNQPQHF. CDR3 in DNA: TGTGCCAGCAGCGCCCTACCCCATAGCAATCAGCCCCAGCATTTT.

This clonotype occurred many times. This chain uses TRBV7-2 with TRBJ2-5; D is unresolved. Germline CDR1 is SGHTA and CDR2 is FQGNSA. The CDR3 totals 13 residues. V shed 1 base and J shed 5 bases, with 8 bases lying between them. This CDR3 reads CASSLGARETQYF. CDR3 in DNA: TGTGCCAGCAGCTTAGGAGCTCGCGAGACCCAGTACTTC.

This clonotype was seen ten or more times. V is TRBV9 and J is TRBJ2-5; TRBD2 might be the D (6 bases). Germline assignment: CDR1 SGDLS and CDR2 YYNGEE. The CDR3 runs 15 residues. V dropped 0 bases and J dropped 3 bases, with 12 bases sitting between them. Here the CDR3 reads CASSVGGTGKETQYF. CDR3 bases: TGTGCCAGCAGCGTAGGAGGGACTGGGAAAGAGACCCAGTACTTC.

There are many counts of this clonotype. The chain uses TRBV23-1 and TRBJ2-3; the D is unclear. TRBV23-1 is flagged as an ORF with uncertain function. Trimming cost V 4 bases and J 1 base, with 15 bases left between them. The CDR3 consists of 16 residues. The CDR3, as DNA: TGCGCCAGCAGTCCCAGATGGAACAGCTGCACAGATACGCAGTATTTT. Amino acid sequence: CASSPRWNSCTDTQYF.

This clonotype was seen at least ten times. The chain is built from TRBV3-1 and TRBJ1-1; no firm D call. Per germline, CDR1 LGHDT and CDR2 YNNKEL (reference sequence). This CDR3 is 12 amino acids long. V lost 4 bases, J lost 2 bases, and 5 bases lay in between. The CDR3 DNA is TGTGCCAGCAGCCCCAGAAACACTGAAGCTTTCTTT. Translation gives CASSPRNTEAFF.

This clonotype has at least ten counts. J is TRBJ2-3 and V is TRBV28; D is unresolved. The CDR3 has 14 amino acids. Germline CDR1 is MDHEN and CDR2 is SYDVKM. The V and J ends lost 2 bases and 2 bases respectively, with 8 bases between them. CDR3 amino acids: CASSLGLYTDTQYF. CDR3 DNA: TGTGCCAGCAGTTTAGGGCTATACACAGATACGCAGTATTTT.

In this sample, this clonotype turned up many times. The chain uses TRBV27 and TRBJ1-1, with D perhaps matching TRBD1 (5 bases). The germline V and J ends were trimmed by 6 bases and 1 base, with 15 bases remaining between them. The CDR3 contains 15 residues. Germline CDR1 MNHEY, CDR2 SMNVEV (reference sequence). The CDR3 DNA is TGTGCCAGCAGAGGAGGGGCGAAGTGGAACACTGAAGCTTTCTTT. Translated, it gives CASRGGAKWNTEAFF.

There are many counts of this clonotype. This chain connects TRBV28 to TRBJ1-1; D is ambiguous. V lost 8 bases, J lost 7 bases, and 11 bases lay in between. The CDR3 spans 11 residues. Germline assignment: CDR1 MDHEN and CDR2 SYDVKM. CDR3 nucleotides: TGTGCCAGCCTGGCGGGGTTTGAAGCTTTCTTT. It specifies CASLAGFEAFF.

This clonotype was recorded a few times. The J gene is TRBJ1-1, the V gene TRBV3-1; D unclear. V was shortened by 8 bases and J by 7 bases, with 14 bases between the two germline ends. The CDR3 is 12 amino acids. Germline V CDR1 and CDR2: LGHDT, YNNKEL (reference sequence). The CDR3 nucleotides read TGTGCCAGCTTCTCAGAGGCCGGTGAAGCTTTCTTT. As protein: CASFSEAGEAFF.

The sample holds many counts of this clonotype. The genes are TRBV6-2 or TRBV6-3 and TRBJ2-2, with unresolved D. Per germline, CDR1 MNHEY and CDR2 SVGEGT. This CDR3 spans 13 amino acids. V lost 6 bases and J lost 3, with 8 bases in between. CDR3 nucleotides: TGTGCCAGCAGAAGTTTTGACACCGGGGAGCTGTTTTTT. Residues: CASRSFDTGELFF.

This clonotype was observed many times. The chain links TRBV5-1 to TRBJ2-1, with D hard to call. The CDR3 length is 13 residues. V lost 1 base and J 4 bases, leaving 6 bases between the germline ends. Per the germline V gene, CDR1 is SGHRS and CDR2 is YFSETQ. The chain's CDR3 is CASSLYTYNEQFF. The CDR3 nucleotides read TGCGCCAGCAGCTTGTATACGTACAATGAGCAGTTCTTC.

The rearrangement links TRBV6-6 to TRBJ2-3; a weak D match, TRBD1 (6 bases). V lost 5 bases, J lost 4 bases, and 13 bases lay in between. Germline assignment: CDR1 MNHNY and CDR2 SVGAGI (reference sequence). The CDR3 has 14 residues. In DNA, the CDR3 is TGTGCCAGCAGTGAGGTAGGGGGAGCAGATACGCAGTATTTT. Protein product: CASSEVGGADTQYF.

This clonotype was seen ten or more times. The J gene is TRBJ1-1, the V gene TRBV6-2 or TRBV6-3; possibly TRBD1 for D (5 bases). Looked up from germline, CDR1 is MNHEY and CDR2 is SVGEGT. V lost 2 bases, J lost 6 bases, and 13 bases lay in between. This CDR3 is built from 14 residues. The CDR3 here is CASSYHPGGAEAFF. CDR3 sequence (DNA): TGTGCCAGCAGTTACCATCCGGGGGGGGCTGAAGCTTTCTTT.

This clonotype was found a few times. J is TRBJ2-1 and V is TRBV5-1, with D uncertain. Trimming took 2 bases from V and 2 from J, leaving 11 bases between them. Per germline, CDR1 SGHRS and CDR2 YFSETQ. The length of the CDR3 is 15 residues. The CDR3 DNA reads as TGCGCCAGCAGCTTTTGGCCCGGTGCCTACAATGAGCAGTTCTTC. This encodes CASSFWPGAYNEQFF.

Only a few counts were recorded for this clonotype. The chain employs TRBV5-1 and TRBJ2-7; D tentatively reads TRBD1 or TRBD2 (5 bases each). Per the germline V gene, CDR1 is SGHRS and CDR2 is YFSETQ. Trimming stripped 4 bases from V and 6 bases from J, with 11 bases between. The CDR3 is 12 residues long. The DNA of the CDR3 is TGCGCCAGCAGCCCCCTGGGGGTCGAGCAGTACTTC. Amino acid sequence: CASSPLGVEQYF.

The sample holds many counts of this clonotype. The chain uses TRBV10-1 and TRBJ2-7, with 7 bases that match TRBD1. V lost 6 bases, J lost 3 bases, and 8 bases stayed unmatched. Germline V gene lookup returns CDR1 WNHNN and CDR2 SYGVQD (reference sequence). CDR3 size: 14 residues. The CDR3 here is CASSETGFIYEQYF. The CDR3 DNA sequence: TGCGCCAGCAGCGAGACAGGGTTCATCTACGAGCAGTACTTC.

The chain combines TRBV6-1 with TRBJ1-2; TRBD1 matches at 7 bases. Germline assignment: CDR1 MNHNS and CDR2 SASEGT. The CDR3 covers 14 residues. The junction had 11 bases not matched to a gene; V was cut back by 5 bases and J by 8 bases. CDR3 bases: TGTGCCAGCAGTACTCCCGGGACAGCGAACGGCTACACCTTC. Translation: CASSTPGTANGYTF.

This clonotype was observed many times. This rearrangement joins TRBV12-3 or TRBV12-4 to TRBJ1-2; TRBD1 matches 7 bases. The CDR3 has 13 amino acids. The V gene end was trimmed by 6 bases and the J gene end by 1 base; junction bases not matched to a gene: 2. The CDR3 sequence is CASSGQVNYGYTF. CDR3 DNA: TGTGCCAGCAGCGGACAGGTTAACTATGGCTACACCTTC.

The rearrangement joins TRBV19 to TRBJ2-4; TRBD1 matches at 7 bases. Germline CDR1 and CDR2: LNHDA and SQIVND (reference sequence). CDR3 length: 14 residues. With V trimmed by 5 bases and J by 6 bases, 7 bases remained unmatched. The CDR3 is CASSSPGDRNIQYF. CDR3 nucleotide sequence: TGTGCCAGTAGTTCCCCAGGGGACAGAAACATTCAGTACTTC. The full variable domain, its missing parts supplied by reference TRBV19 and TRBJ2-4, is DGGITQSPKYLFRKEGQNVTLSCEQNLNHDAMYWYRQDPGQGLRLIYYSQIVNDFQKGDIAEGYSVSREKKESFPLTVTSAQKNPTAFYLCASSSPGDRNIQYFGAGTRLSVL.

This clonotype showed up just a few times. This chain's CDR3 is CASKGLTIEQYF. The CDR3 DNA sequence: TGTGCCAGCAAGGGACTAACGATCGAGCAGTACTTC. The chain uses TRBV25-1 and TRBJ2-7; TRBD2 matches 7 bases. Trimming cost V 7 bases and J 6 bases; bases outside gene matches: 6. The length of the CDR3 is 12 residues. CDR1 is MGHDK and CDR2 is SYGVNS in the germline V gene.

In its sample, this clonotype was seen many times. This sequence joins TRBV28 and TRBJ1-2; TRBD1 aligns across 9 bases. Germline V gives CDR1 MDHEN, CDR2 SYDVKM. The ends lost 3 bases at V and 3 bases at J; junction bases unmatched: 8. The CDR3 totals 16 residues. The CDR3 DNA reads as TGTGCCAGCAGTTTGCCGGGACAGGGTGCGTACTATGGCTACACCTTC. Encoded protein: CASSLPGQGAYYGYTF.